This entry lists 5 T cell receptor beta chains sequenced from one sample in a study of T-cell reconstitution after alpha-beta-depleted transplantation in children. This sample's TCRbeta library carried unique molecular identifier barcodes. TCRdb reprocessed the PCR reads via MiXCR and lists one record per CDR3 protein. The profile shows around 490,000 distinct CDR3 sequences, 10% to 12% of them singletons. The sequencing used PBMCs, mostly from graft donor cells, collected 180 days after TCRalphabeta/CD19-depleted stem cell transplant. These receptor sequences come from a female patient between 2 and 15 years old who had a stem cell transplant for aplastic anemia, so the T cells may come from the graft donor.

The V call is TRBV7-6, the J call TRBJ1-1; the match to TRBD1 covers 7 bases. Unmatched junction bases numbered 15, after V lost 2 bases and J lost 0 bases. Per germline, CDR1 SGHVS and CDR2 FNYEAQ. The CDR3 runs to 19 residues. The CDR3 is CASSLRLKGQGVLNTEAFF. CDR3 bases: TGTGCCAGCAGCTTAAGATTAAAGGGGCAGGGGGTTTTGAACACTGAAGCTTTCTTT.

The chain couples TRBV4-1 to TRBJ2-1; 13 bases align to TRBD2. The CDR3 spans 19 residues. Trimming at V came to 4 bases and at J to 9 bases, leaving 18 bases not matched to a gene. Looked up from germline, CDR1 is MGHRA and CDR2 is YSYEKL. CDR3: CASSLFTGTSGIGGFEQFF. The CDR3 DNA reads TGCGCCAGCAGCCTTTTTACCGGGACTAGCGGGATAGGAGGGTTTGAGCAGTTCTTC.

This chain links TRBV4-3 with TRBJ1-1; D unclear. Germline V CDR1 and CDR2: LGHNA, YSLEER. The CDR3 contains 15 residues. V was clipped by 0 bases and J by 6 bases, with 14 bases between them. The CDR3 DNA reads as TGCGCCAGCAGCCAAGAATTCCCGTTTGCGGCTGAAGCTTTCTTT. Amino acid sequence: CASSQEFPFAAEAFF.

The genes are TRBV18 and TRBJ1-1, with no clear D. Germline assignment: CDR1 KGHSH and CDR2 LQKENI. Trimming took off 3 bases at V and 0 bases at J, with 14 bases between the two ends. The CDR3 is 16 amino acids. DNA of the CDR3: TGTGCCAGCTCACCTCGTACAGCCTTCATGAACACTGAAGCTTTCTTT. This gives the protein CASSPRTAFMNTEAFF.

This clonotype was counted at least ten times. The CDR3 reads CASSFTGETGELFF. CDR3 DNA sequence: TGTGCCAGCAGCTTTACGGGAGAGACCGGGGAGCTGTTTTTT. This chain uses TRBV7-9 with TRBJ2-2; D may be TRBD2 (6 bases). The germline V gene has CDR1 SEHNR and CDR2 FQNEAQ (reference sequence). The CDR3 extends over 14 amino acids. Trimming shortened V by 3 bases and J by 5 bases, and 10 bases separated the two germline ends. Supplemented by reference TRBV7-9 and TRBJ2-2, the full variable domain reads DTGVSQNPRHKITKRGQNVTFRCDPISEHNRLYWYRQTLGQGPEFLTYFQNEAQLEKSRLLSDRFSAERPKGSFSTLEIQRTEQGDSAMYLCASSFTGETGELFFGEGSRLTVL.